This T cell receptor beta chain appears in the sequencing data of a study of blood T cell repertoires in COVID-19. Study context: Samples taken during acute and convalescent COVID-19 were collected in the United States, Italy and Spain.

The length of the CDR3 is 17 residues. Trimming took 3 bases from V and 1 from J, leaving 19 bases between them. Germline CDR1 SGDLS, CDR2 YYNGEE. Exposed study participants had met a COVID-19 case within 2 weeks before entry. In the source study's methods: Reference gene primers were amplified, and this amplification served to estimate nucleated cell counts. Method: immunoSEQ multiplex PCR; TCRdb's copy keeps in-frame clones and lacks some. V and J calls and clone size are as listed in that table; D and trimming were resolved from the DNA. The sample lists more than 300,000 clones; roughly 90% were seen once.

Input material: PBMCs or T cells enriched from blood (not recorded which). This sequence joins TRBV9 and TRBJ1-1; a possible D gene is TRBD1 (5 bases). The receptor's source is a woman in her twenties or thirties who had been exposed to COVID-19. The CDR3: CASSGSLYRSRNTEAFF. CDR3 coding DNA: TGTGCCAGCAGCGGGAGCCTATACAGGAGCCGGAACACTGAAGCTTTCTTT.